Each of the 27 T cell receptor beta chains below was sequenced from the same sample in a study of blood T cell repertoires in COVID-19 (TCRdb year 2020). The library was produced with the immunoSEQ multiplex PCR assay. TCRdb limited this immuneACCESS table to in-frame rearrangements with V and J called. A share of clones is missing; checked studies link under half to unresolved V genes, and the rest is unexplained. The sample table lists approximately 170,000 clones, approximately 91% of them with a count of one. The top ten constitute under 0.85% of the sample. The sample taken for sequencing was PBMCs or T cells enriched from blood (not recorded which). The receptors derive from a woman aged 18-29 years who had recovered from COVID-19.

The CDR3 region is CASSLNFRDKGQYF. Here the CDR3 DNA reads TGTGCCAGCAGCTTAAATTTTCGGGACAAGGGGCAGTATTTT. The chain employs TRBV7-3 and TRBJ2-3; tentatively, D is TRBD1 (6 bases). V dropped 1 base and J dropped 11 bases, with 16 bases sitting between them. This CDR3 is 14 amino acids long. Per the germline V gene, CDR1 is SGHTA and CDR2 is FQGTGA.

This chain uses TRBV7-9 with TRBJ1-2, with D maybe TRBD1 (5 bases). Germline lookup yields CDR1 SEHNR and CDR2 FQNEAQ (reference sequence). Trimming cost V 8 bases and J 0 bases, with 16 bases left between them. The CDR3 has 15 amino acids. Here the CDR3 reads CASREGAGANYGYTF. The CDR3, as DNA: TGTGCCAGCCGCGAAGGGGCCGGAGCTAACTATGGCTACACCTTC.

The chain combines TRBV12-3 or TRBV12-4 with TRBJ2-7; D ambiguous. This CDR3 is built from 11 residues. The V end was cut by 3 bases, the J end by 3 bases, with 3 bases between. CDR3 in amino acids: CASSFNYEQYF. In DNA, the CDR3 is TGTGCCAGCAGTTTCAACTACGAGCAGTACTTC.

The gene calls are TRBV5-1 and TRBJ1-1; the match to TRBD1 covers 11 bases. The CDR3 totals 15 residues. Germline CDR1 and CDR2: SGHRS and YFSETQ. The J segment lost 5 bases and the V segment lost 4 bases, leaving 7 bases of the junction unmatched. The CDR3, as DNA: TGCGCCAGCAGCCGGACAGGGGGCGGTGGGACTGAAGCTTTCTTT. This encodes CASSRTGGGGTEAFF.

The V and J genes are TRBV5-5 and TRBJ2-2; weak D call: TRBD1 (6 bases). This CDR3 is built from 16 residues. CDR1 SGHKS and CDR2 YYEKEE come from the germline V gene (reference sequence). The V gene lost 4 bases and the J gene lost 0 bases, with 13 bases spanning the gap. This CDR3 is CASSRAGDTNTGELFF. The CDR3, as DNA: TGTGCCAGCAGCCGTGCCGGGGACACGAACACCGGGGAGCTGTTTTTT.

The chain recombines TRBV30 with TRBJ2-3; D is undetermined. The germline gives CDR1 GTSNPN, CDR2 SVGIG (reference sequence). Trimming took off 6 bases at V and 5 bases at J, with 6 bases between the two ends. The CDR3 runs to 10 residues. The CDR3, as DNA: TGTGCCTGCGGCGGAGATACGCAGTATTTT. This encodes CACGGDTQYF. The full variable domain, with the rest looked up from reference TRBV30 and TRBJ2-3, is SQTIHQWPATLVQPVGSPLSLECTVEGTSNPNLYWYRQAAGRGLQLLFYSVGIGQISSEVPQNLSASRPQDRQFILSSKKLLLSDSGFYLCACGGDTQYFGPGTRLTVL.

In DNA, the CDR3 is TGTGCCAGTAGCCCCCGACTCGGGGACAGGGGGAACACTGAAGCTTTCTTT. Translation: CASSPRLGDRGNTEAFF. The chain is built from TRBV19 and TRBJ1-1, with 10 bases lining up with TRBD1. CDR1 is LNHDA and CDR2 is SQIVND in the germline V gene (reference sequence). This CDR3 spans 17 amino acids. J gave up 1 base and V 6 bases, and 11 bases lay outside the gene matches.

The J gene is TRBJ2-3, the V gene TRBV28, with D hard to call. V dropped 4 bases and J dropped 1 base, with 15 bases sitting between them. CDR1 and CDR2 from the germline V gene are MDHEN and SYDVKM. The CDR3 is 16 residues long. Written as DNA, the CDR3 is TGTGCCAGCAGTTCCGATTTAGGCAGGCGCACAGATACGCAGTATTTT. This gives the protein CASSSDLGRRTDTQYF.

This rearrangement joins TRBV6-1 to TRBJ2-4, with D unresolved. Germline-derived CDR1 and CDR2 are MNHNS and SASEGT. The CDR3 runs 19 residues. Trimming left V 3 bases short and J 0 bases short, with 21 bases between. CDR3 residues: CASSDPPSTARLAKNIQYF. The CDR3 DNA reads as TGTGCCAGCAGTGACCCACCTTCTACCGCCCGACTAGCCAAAAACATTCAGTACTTC.

The V and J genes are TRBV27 and TRBJ2-1; 11 bases fit TRBD2. The CDR3 extends over 15 amino acids. CDR1 and CDR2 from the germline V gene are MNHEY and SMNVEV (reference sequence). V shed 3 bases and J 9 bases; nucleotides not matched to a gene: 7. The CDR3 sequence: CASSFVSGRAGEQFF. CDR3 DNA: TGTGCCAGCAGTTTTGTTAGCGGGAGGGCCGGTGAGCAGTTCTTC.

The chain recombines TRBV2 with TRBJ2-2; TRBD2 aligns across 10 bases. The CDR3 consists of 15 residues. CDR1 and CDR2 (germline): SNHLY, FYNNEI. V trimming: 6 bases; J trimming: 3 bases; junction bases outside the gene matches: 4. The CDR3: CASRVGTSDTGELFF. The CDR3 coding sequence is TGTGCCAGCAGGGTCGGGACTAGCGACACCGGGGAGCTGTTTTTT. The variable domain in full, with the rest retrieved from reference TRBV2 and TRBJ2-2, is EPEVTQTPSHQVTQMGQEVILRCVPISNHLYFYWYRQILGQKVEFLVSFYNNEISEKSEIFDDQFSVERPDGSNFTLKIRSTKLEDSAMYFCASRVGTSDTGELFFGEGSRLTVL.

V usage is TRBV7-2 and J usage is TRBJ1-6; D ambiguous. V lost 5 bases and J lost 6, with 11 bases in between. This CDR3 has 14 residues. Per the germline V gene, CDR1 is SGHTA and CDR2 is FQGNSA. CDR3 coding DNA: TGTGCCAGCAGCCCACCCTATTCTAATTCACCCCTCCACTTT. It yields the protein CASSPPYSNSPLHF.

The CDR3 DNA follows: TGTGCCACCATACCGACCGGGGGGTTATCTGGAAACACCATATATTTT. Encoded protein: CATIPTGGLSGNTIYF. The chain links TRBV2 to TRBJ1-3, with D maybe TRBD1 (5 bases). Trimming removed 10 bases at V and 1 base at J, with 20 bases between. The V gene's germline CDR1 is SNHLY and CDR2 FYNNEI. The CDR3 is 16 residues long.

The chain combines TRBV5-4 with TRBJ1-1; the D is unclear. V lost 1 base and J 2 bases, leaving 6 bases between the germline ends. Germline V gene data show CDR1 as SGHNT and CDR2 as YYREEE (reference sequence). This CDR3 spans 13 amino acids. The CDR3 loop is CASSLRENTEAFF. DNA for the CDR3: TGTGCCAGCAGCTTGCGGGAAAACACTGAAGCTTTCTTT.

This clone appeared once. This chain's CDR3 is CAATSTGRVNQPQHF. The CDR3 bases are TGTGCCGCCACTTCGACAGGGCGCGTTAATCAGCCCCAGCATTTT. The rearrangement links TRBV6-5 to TRBJ1-5, with TRBD1 matching over 7 bases. V shed 11 bases, J shed 4 bases, and the junction held 14 bases outside the gene matches. Germline V gene sequence: CDR1 MNHEY, CDR2 SVGAGI. This CDR3 comprises 15 residues.

V usage is TRBV12-5 and J usage is TRBJ1-2; TRBD1 aligns across 9 bases. V lost 8 bases to trimming and J lost 4 bases; unmatched junction nucleotides: 2. The CDR3 runs to 12 residues. The germline gives CDR1 LGHNT, CDR2 FRNRAP. This CDR3 is CASTDRGYGYTF. The CDR3 region has the DNA TGTGCTAGTACGGACAGGGGCTATGGCTACACCTTC. Full variable domain (rest looked up from reference TRBV12-5 and TRBJ1-2): DARVTQTPRHKVTEMGQEVTMRCQPILGHNTVFWYRQTMMQGLELLAYFRNRAPLDDSGMPKDRFSAEMPDATLATLKIQPSEPRDSAVYFCASTDRGYGYTFGSGTRLTVV.

The genes are TRBV15 and TRBJ2-3; 8 bases agree with TRBD2. The CDR3 contains 15 residues. CDR1 LNHNV and CDR2 YYDKDF come from the germline V gene (reference sequence). The V gene end was trimmed by 5 bases and the J gene end by 2 bases; junction bases not matched to a gene: 6. CDR3 coding DNA: TGTGCCACCAGCCCCTCCGGACTAGCCACAGATACGCAGTATTTT. It specifies CATSPSGLATDTQYF. The full variable domain, with the rest looked up from reference TRBV15 and TRBJ2-3, is DAMVIQNPRYQVTQFGKPVTLSCSQTLNHNVMYWYQQKSSQAPKLLFHYYDKDFNNEADTPDNFQSRRPNTSFCFLDIRSPGLGDTAMYLCATSPSGLATDTQYFGPGTRLTVL.

The chain employs TRBV7-8 and TRBJ1-5; 9 bases match TRBD1. Trimming cost V 0 bases and J 7 bases; bases outside gene matches: 13. Germline CDR1 and CDR2: SGHVS and FQNEAQ. The CDR3 extends over 18 amino acids. Written as DNA, the CDR3 is TGTGCCAGCAGCTTAGCGGCGGTAACAGGGGGCCTTTTCCAGCCCCAGCATTTT. It codes for CASSLAAVTGGLFQPQHF.

This rearrangement joins TRBV28 to TRBJ1-4; TRBD1 aligns across 7 bases. CDR3 length: 14 amino acids. Trimming took 5 bases from V and 8 from J; bases not matched to a gene: 8. Germline CDR1 reads MDHEN; CDR2 reads SYDVKM. CDR3 sequence reads: CASSPPGQAEKLFF. CDR3 in DNA: TGTGCCAGCAGTCCCCCTGGACAGGCGGAAAAACTGTTTTTT.

This CDR3 reads CASSELGAGTGELFF. CDR3 DNA sequence: TGCGCCAGCAGTGAACTGGGGGCCGGCACCGGGGAGCTGTTTTTT. The chain couples TRBV10-1 to TRBJ2-2; D is perhaps TRBD1 (6 bases). V lost 3 bases and J 4 bases, leaving 12 bases between the germline ends. Germline CDR1 reads WNHNN; CDR2 reads SYGVQD (reference sequence). The CDR3 runs to 15 residues.

This sequence joins TRBV7-8 and TRBJ1-4; TRBD1 agrees at 8 bases. The CDR3 is made up of 15 amino acids. Trimming cost V 5 bases and J 7 bases; bases outside gene matches: 9. The germline V gene has CDR1 SGHVS and CDR2 FQNEAQ. The CDR3 bases are TGTGCCAGCAGCGCCTCCGGGACAGGTCTTGAAAAACTGTTTTTT. Translation: CASSASGTGLEKLFF.

The rearrangement uses TRBV25-1 and TRBJ2-2; D may be TRBD1 (5 bases). The CDR3 is 14 residues long. Germline assignment: CDR1 MGHDK and CDR2 SYGVNS. Between the trimmed V and J ends, which lost 2 bases and 6 bases, there was a span of 10 bases. CDR3 nucleotides: TGTGCCAGCAGTGAAAGGTCAGGGTCCGGGGAGCTGTTTTTT. It is translated as CASSERSGSGELFF.

The rearrangement links TRBV28 to TRBJ2-7; D gene uncertain. CDR1 is MDHEN and CDR2 is SYDVKM in the germline V gene. V was shortened by 7 bases and J by 1 base, with 8 bases between the two germline ends. The CDR3 is 12 residues long. The DNA of the CDR3 is TGTGCCAGCATGGGCCATTCCTACGAGCAGTACTTC. This sequence encodes CASMGHSYEQYF.

The chain has TRBV5-1 and TRBJ1-3; D not certain. This CDR3 comprises 13 residues. Trimming pared 3 bases from V and 0 bases from J, leaving 4 bases between. Germline CDR1 and CDR2: SGHRS and YFSETQ. In DNA form, the CDR3 reads TGCGCCAGCAGCTCCGGCTCTGGAAACACCATATATTTT. Translated: CASSSGSGNTIYF.

The genes are TRBV4-2 and TRBJ2-7; TRBD2 agrees at 8 bases. Germline V gene sequence: CDR1 LGHNA, CDR2 YNFKEQ. The CDR3 totals 15 residues. J lost 3 bases, V lost 0 bases, and 4 bases had no gene match. The CDR3 DNA reads as TGTGCCAGCAGCCAAGAAACAAGCGGGAGCTACGAGCAGTACTTC. Translated: CASSQETSGSYEQYF.

The J gene is TRBJ1-3, the V gene TRBV5-1, with 7 positions matching TRBD1. CDR1 and CDR2 from the germline V gene are SGHRS and YFSETQ. J gave up 4 bases and V 4 bases, and 8 bases lay outside the gene matches. The CDR3 consists of 15 residues. Here the CDR3 reads CASSALTGDGNTIYF. The CDR3 region has the DNA TGCGCCAGCAGCGCCTTAACAGGGGACGGAAACACCATATATTTT.

The chain recombines TRBV6-5 with TRBJ1-4; D is possibly TRBD1 (5 bases). There are 12 residues in the CDR3. With 8 bases removed from V and 7 bases from J, the gap between germline ends came to 11 bases. Germline CDR1 MNHEY, CDR2 SVGAGI. The DNA for the CDR3 is TGTGCCAGCGGGGCGCTGTTTGAAAAACTGTTTTTT. Its translation is CASGALFEKLFF.